This TCR beta chain was sequenced during a study of blood T cell repertoires in COVID-19. Study at large: Acute-phase and convalescent COVID-19 samples originated in the United States, Italy and Spain.

Authors' processing steps: Estimated nucleated cell counts came from reference gene primer amplification. Sequencing used immunoSEQ multiplex PCR; TCRdb keeps in-frame clones, though not all of them. The V and J calls and clone size are taken from that table; D and trimming were inferred from the DNA. The sample has about 60,000 clones, around 88% seen once; the top ten hold about 4.4%. Germline-derived CDR1 and CDR2 are LNHDA and SQIVND (reference sequence). This CDR3 region has 20 residues. J gave up 1 base and V 6 bases, and 19 bases lay outside the gene matches. The sequence came from a man in his sixties with acute or convalescent COVID-19. Input material: peripheral blood. The chain recombines TRBV19 with TRBJ2-4; 9 bases fit TRBD2. Here the CDR3 reads CASSWGVSGSRERAKNIQYF. In nucleotides, the CDR3 is TGTGCCAGTAGCTGGGGGGTTAGCGGGAGTCGGGAGAGGGCCAAAAACATTCAGTACTTC.